Sequencing of this T cell receptor (beta chain) was carried out in a study of post-analysis software for immune sequencing data. Findings of the study overall: Patients showed TRBV5-6, TRBV5-1 and TRBV20-1 among five TRBV segments more frequent than in controls.

The length of the CDR3 is 15 residues. Per germline, CDR1 MNHEY and CDR2 SMNVEV (reference sequence). TCR beta cDNA libraries had unique molecular identifiers. TCRdb re-called the PCR reads through MiXCR, storing one row per CDR3 protein. The repertoire has 750,000 to 950,000 distinct CDR3 sequences, about 50% of them found once; the top ten carry over 4%. Only a few counts were recorded for this clonotype. Its antigen is unidentified. The source is a girl aged 5-17 years with multiple sclerosis. This rearrangement joins TRBV27 to TRBJ2-1; 13 nucleotides align to TRBD2. The end of the DNA is better explained by TRBJ2-7, so the J call may be wrong. The sample comprised blood. The CDR3 reads CASSSLAGGLYEQYF. The CDR3 bases are TGTGCCAGCAGTTCACTAGCGGGGGGGCTCTACGAGCAGTACTTC.